Shown below are 21 T cell receptor beta chains from a single sample sequenced in a study of graft-versus-host responses after intestinal transplantation. Assay used: immunoSEQ multiplex PCR; TCRdb lists only in-frame clones, some missing. This sample has roughly 9,200 clones, with roughly a third found just once. Investigators plated roughly 200,000 CFSE-labeled responder cells together with roughly 200,000 irradiated stimulator cells labeled with violet dye. The input for sequencing was alloreactive CD8+ T cells from a mixed lymphocyte reaction culture, taken before transplantation. The subset here: CFSE-low proliferating T cells sorted from roughly six-day pre-transplant mixed lymphocyte reaction (GvH or HvG direction). The origin of the receptors is a human patient who was an organ donor for intestinal transplantation.

This clone appeared a few times. The chain has TRBV13 and TRBJ1-1; D is undetermined. Trimming left V 1 base short and J 0 bases short, with 9 bases between. Germline-derived CDR1 and CDR2 are PRHDT and FYEKMQ (reference sequence). CDR3 size: 15 residues. The CDR3 here is CASSLVQPMNTEAFF. Written as DNA, the CDR3 is TGTGCCAGCAGCTTAGTACAGCCCATGAACACTGAAGCTTTCTTT.

The table lists this clone with a few counts. Here the CDR3 omits its conserved ending phenylalanine or tryptophan, so a read error is the likely source. No DNA is shown, since the ends of the CDR3 on it are uncertain; the CDR3 is the one TCRdb lists. V is TRBV7-6 and J is TRBJ2-7; TRBD2 is taken as the D call from the table, unchecked against the DNA. The CDR3 totals 13 residues, both ends included. Germline CDR1 reads SGHVS; CDR2 reads FNYEAQ. The CDR3 loop is CASSDLGVSGVYY.

This clone turned up a few times. The V gene is TRBV11-2, the J gene TRBJ1-1; no clear D gene. Between the trimmed V and J ends, which lost 2 bases and 2 bases, there was a span of 6 bases. CDR3 length equals 13 residues. Germline V lookup: CDR1 SGHAT, CDR2 FQNNGV. CDR3: CASSLSTNTEAFF. The DNA for the CDR3 is TGTGCCAGCAGCTTATCAACAAACACTGAAGCTTTCTTT.

The chain links TRBV5-1 to TRBJ2-2; TRBD1 agrees at 7 bases. The V and J ends lost 2 bases and 0 bases, in that order; junction bases with no gene match: 16. Germline-derived CDR1 and CDR2 are SGHRS and YFSETQ. CDR3 length: 20 amino acids. In DNA form, the CDR3 reads TGCGCCAGCAGCTTAAGGGGATCGACAGGGACAAGCGCGAACACCGGGGAGCTGTTTTTT. This codes for CASSLRGSTGTSANTGELFF.

This clone turned up a few times. The chain combines TRBV4-2 with TRBJ2-1; D not resolved. Germline CDR1 is LGHNA and CDR2 is YNFKEQ. V lost 3 bases, J lost 0 bases, and 6 bases lay in between. The CDR3 is 14 amino acids. The CDR3 coding sequence is TGTGCCAGCAGCCAGCTAAGCTCCTACAATGAGCAGTTCTTC. Its translation: CASSQLSSYNEQFF.

The rearrangement links TRBV6-1 to TRBJ2-7; D unresolved. The CDR3 length is 11 residues. Germline V gives CDR1 MNHNS, CDR2 SASEGT. The V end was cut by 2 bases, the J end by 3 bases, with 2 bases between. The CDR3 here is CASSEYYEQYF. CDR3 nucleotide sequence: TGTGCCAGCAGTGAATACTACGAGCAGTACTTC.

The CDR3 is CASSYNGGDEQFF. In DNA form, the CDR3 reads TGTGCCAGCAGTTACAATGGGGGCGATGAGCAGTTCTTC. The gene calls are TRBV6-5 and TRBJ2-1, with D possibly matching TRBD1 (6 bases). The germline CDR1 and CDR2 sequences are MNHEY and SVGAGI. This CDR3 contains 13 residues. Trimming removed 2 bases from V and 8 bases from J, with 10 bases in between.

The sample holds a few counts of this clone. The gene calls are TRBV4-3 and TRBJ2-7, with no clear D. Trimming cost V 0 bases and J 3 bases, with 9 bases left between them. CDR1 and CDR2 from the germline V gene are LGHNA and YSLEER. The CDR3 runs to 14 residues. CDR3 bases: TGCGCCAGCAGCCAAGATCTGGGCCTCTACGAGCAGTACTTC. Its translation: CASSQDLGLYEQYF.

This clone was found a few times. The rearrangement links TRBV7-9 to TRBJ2-7; D not resolved. Trimming took off 2 bases at V and 2 bases at J, with 13 bases between the two ends. This CDR3 contains 15 residues. CDR1 is SEHNR, CDR2 FQNEAQ, per germline (reference sequence). CDR3 amino acids: CASSLFTGNPYEQYF. The DNA of the CDR3 is TGTGCCAGCAGCTTATTTACGGGTAACCCCTACGAGCAGTACTTC.

This clone was counted a few times. The rearrangement uses TRBV11-2 and TRBJ1-2; D gene ambiguous. Trimming stripped 8 bases from V and 5 bases from J, with 15 bases between. From germline, CDR1 is SGHAT and CDR2 FQNNGV. CDR3 size: 13 residues. The CDR3 DNA is TGTGCCAGCCCCTTTGTGGAGTGGTATGGCTACACCTTC. Translating it yields CASPFVEWYGYTF.

This clone showed up just a few times. The chain links TRBV30 to TRBJ2-1; tentatively, D is TRBD2 (7 bases). Germline V CDR1 and CDR2: GTSNPN, SVGIG (reference sequence). The CDR3 runs 15 residues. Deletions cut 5 bases from V and 5 bases from J, with 19 bases between. The CDR3, as DNA: TGTGCCTGGGATCCTTTGCGGGGGCGGGACAATGAGCAGTTCTTC. The encoded protein is CAWDPLRGRDNEQFF.

The V and J genes are TRBV19 and TRBJ2-3, with TRBD2 matching 14 bases. The CDR3 is 16 amino acids. In germline, CDR1 is LNHDA, CDR2 SQIVND (reference sequence). The V gene end was trimmed by 6 bases and the J gene end by 4 bases; junction bases not matched to a gene: 6. CDR3 in DNA: TGTGCCAGTAGCACAGGACTAGCGGGGGGATCAGATACGCAGTATTTT. Protein product: CASSTGLAGGSDTQYF.

The gene calls are TRBV6-4 and TRBJ2-1; D possibly corresponds to TRBD2 (7 bases). This CDR3 comprises 16 residues. Trimming stripped 0 bases from V and 2 bases from J, with 11 bases between. From germline, CDR1 is MRHNA and CDR2 SNTAGT. The DNA of the CDR3 is TGTGCCAGCAGTGACTCAGGGGGGGGAACCTACAATGAGCAGTTCTTC. This codes for CASSDSGGGTYNEQFF.

This chain connects TRBV4-1 to TRBJ1-2; D gene uncertain. Trimming removed 4 bases from V and 1 base from J, with 13 bases in between. In germline, CDR1 is MGHRA, CDR2 YSYEKL. The CDR3 sequence is 15 residues long. CDR3 in DNA: TGCGCCAGCAGCCTGGTCTTTAGTCATAACTATGGCTACACCTTC. It codes for CASSLVFSHNYGYTF.

V usage is TRBV27 and J usage is TRBJ2-1; TRBD2 might be the D (5 bases). Between the trimmed V and J ends, which lost 5 bases and 6 bases, there was a span of 23 bases. From germline, CDR1 is MNHEY and CDR2 SMNVEV (reference sequence). The CDR3 covers 17 residues. The CDR3 reads CASSPYAGLVISNEQFF. The CDR3 nucleotides are TGTGCCAGCAGTCCCTACGCGGGTCTGGTAATTAGCAATGAGCAGTTCTTC.

This clone is classed as medium-sized (0.01 to 0.1%). The V call is TRBV7-3, the J call TRBJ2-3; 8 nucleotides match TRBD2. After removal of 4 bases from V and 0 bases from J, the junction contained 3 bases not matched to a gene. Germline V lookup: CDR1 SGHTA, CDR2 FQGTGA. The CDR3 totals 15 residues. CDR3 protein: CASSSSGSSTDTQYF. CDR3 DNA: TGTGCCAGCAGCTCTAGCGGGTCTAGCACAGATACGCAGTATTTT.

This clone was recorded once. The gene calls are TRBV7-2 and TRBJ2-7; D gene unclear. The germline V gene encodes CDR1 SGHTA and CDR2 FQGNSA. The germline V and J ends were trimmed by 1 base and 2 bases, with 9 bases remaining between them. This CDR3 has 14 amino acids. The DNA of the CDR3 is TGTGCCAGCAGCTTAGTTCCGGAGACCTACGAGCAGTACTTC. Protein product: CASSLVPETYEQYF.

This clone is deemed medium-sized. This chain connects TRBV19 to TRBJ2-7; D may be TRBD2 (5 bases). There are 15 residues in the CDR3. V was pared by 1 base and J by 2 bases, with 12 bases between. Germline-derived CDR1 and CDR2 are LNHDA and SQIVND (reference sequence). CDR3 nucleotides: TGTGCCAGTAGTATAGGGGGAGAAAGGCCCTACGAGCAGTACTTC. This gives the protein CASSIGGERPYEQYF.

In its sample, this clone ranks as medium-sized. The rearrangement links TRBV5-4 to TRBJ2-7, with 7 bases identical to TRBD1. This CDR3 comprises 16 residues. CDR1 and CDR2 (germline): SGHNT, YYREEE (reference sequence). Trimming cost V 2 bases and J 5 bases; bases outside gene matches: 13. This chain's CDR3 is CASSFLTGTAFDEQYF. Here the CDR3 DNA reads TGTGCCAGCAGCTTCCTAACCGGGACAGCTTTCGACGAGCAGTACTTC.

This clone is categorized as large. The J gene is TRBJ1-2, the V gene TRBV4-1; 8 bases are a match to TRBD1. The J segment lost 4 bases and the V segment lost 4 bases, leaving 8 bases of the junction unmatched. The CDR3 covers 15 residues. Looked up from germline, CDR1 is MGHRA and CDR2 is YSYEKL. CDR3 in DNA: TGCGCCAGCAGCCCCGTTTTCAGGGGGCCCTATGGCTACACCTTC. This translates into CASSPVFRGPYGYTF.

This clone was seen only a few times. The chain joins TRBV7-2 to TRBJ2-5; no reliable D call. The V and J ends lost 1 base and 4 bases respectively, with 13 bases between them. CDR3 size: 15 residues. From germline, CDR1 is SGHTA and CDR2 FQGNSA. The CDR3 region has the DNA TGTGCCAGCAGCTTAGTAGTGATGCGCTTAGAGACCCAGTACTTC. Translating gives CASSLVVMRLETQYF. Full variable domain (missing parts from reference TRBV7-2 and TRBJ2-5): GAGVSQSPSNKVTEKGKDVELRCDPISGHTALYWYRQSLGQGLEFLIYFQGNSAPDKSGLPSDRFSAERTGGSVSTLTIQRTQQEDSAVYLCASSLVVMRLETQYFGPGTRLLVL.